This entry concerns a single T cell receptor beta chain. Its antigen is undetermined. Germline loops: CDR1 SQVTM, CDR2 ANQGSEA. The junction had 9 bases not matched to a gene; V was cut back by 5 bases and J by 4 bases. The CDR3 consists of 14 residues. The data derive from a study of somatic mutations in cytotoxic T cells in rheumatoid arthritis. The study, taken as a whole, reports: Unlike healthy controls, rheumatoid arthritis patients had CD8+ clonality that increased with age. For about an eighth of the 65 patients, a single CD8+ clone accounted for more than 20% of CD8+ cells. Antigens bound by the expanded CD8+ clones were not identified.

Repertoires were generated with immunoSEQ multiplex PCR, while TCRdb's copy carries only in-frame clones and drops some. The table has over 7,000 clones, roughly 90% seen once. This receptor was obtained from a man aged 40-50 years with rheumatoid arthritis. The chain combines TRBV29-1 with TRBJ1-2; 8 bases align to TRBD1. Source material: CD8+ T cells sorted from blood. For the CDR3, the DNA is TGCAGCGTTCCCTCGGGCAGGGGGCTCTATGGCTACACCTTC. Amino acids: CSVPSGRGLYGYTF. The full variable domain, its missing parts supplied by reference TRBV29-1 and TRBJ1-2, is SAVISQKPSRDICQRGTSLTIQCQVDSQVTMMFWYRQQPGQSLTLIATANQGSEATYESGFVIDKFPISRPNLTFSTLTVSNMSPEDSSIYLCSVPSGRGLYGYTFGSGTRLTVV.